This T cell receptor beta chain originates from a study of Graves' ophthalmopathy and Graves' hyperthyroidism. As the template, RNA transcripts were used to amplify TCR beta CDR3 regions. An opening RT-PCR round employed HTBI primers and preceded a second-round multiplex PCR. TCRdb re-called the multiplex PCR reads with MiXCR, one entry per CDR3 protein. The top ten hold around 1.5% of the sample, which has about 400,000 distinct CDR3 sequences, roughly 18% seen once. This clonotype has at least ten counts. Trimming took 2 bases from V and 7 from J, leaving 8 bases between them. This CDR3 is built from 12 residues. Germline values: CDR1 KGHSH, CDR2 LQKENI.

The J gene is TRBJ1-2, the V gene TRBV18; maybe TRBD1 (6 bases). Sequencing was carried out using peripheral blood. The clonotype comes from a woman aged 18-29 years with Graves' ophthalmopathy. DNA for the CDR3: TGTGCCAGCTCACCAACAGGGTTTGGCTACACCTTC. This codes for CASSPTGFGYTF.